One sample yielded the 27 T cell receptor beta chains listed below, sequenced in a study of identifying expanded T cells in peripheral blood. Clones were sequenced by immunoSEQ multiplex PCR, and TCRdb holds only the in-frame ones, with some missing. The table shows roughly 100,000 clones, with approximately 90% occurring only once. Material for sequencing was blood. The receptor set was obtained from a person between 18 and 75 years old in good health.

The chain recombines TRBV6-1 with TRBJ2-1, with TRBD1 matching over 10 bases. The CDR3 loop spans 14 amino acids. CDR1 and CDR2 from the germline V gene are MNHNS and SASEGT. The V segment lost 7 bases and the J segment 7 bases; nucleotides outside the gene matches: 7. The DNA of the CDR3 is TGTGCCAGCACTTCCGGGACAGGGGTAAATGAGCAGTTCTTC. Its translation: CASTSGTGVNEQFF.

The rearrangement links TRBV7-9 to TRBJ2-5, with 7 bases fitting TRBD1. CDR1 and CDR2 from the germline V gene are SEHNR and FQNEAQ (reference sequence). This CDR3 is 14 amino acids long. After removal of 1 base from V and 4 bases from J, the junction contained 3 bases not matched to a gene. The CDR3 DNA sequence: TGTGCCAGCAGCTTAGTGGGACAGTCAGAGACCCAGTACTTC. This translates into CASSLVGQSETQYF.

The chain carries TRBV19 and TRBJ1-5; D remains unclear. V dropped 1 base and J dropped 4 bases, with 8 bases sitting between them. The CDR3 has 14 amino acids. Per the germline V gene, CDR1 is LNHDA and CDR2 is SQIVND (reference sequence). The CDR3 DNA sequence: TGTGCCAGTAGTATAGGTGGTCATAATCAGCCCCAGCATTTT. It encodes CASSIGGHNQPQHF. The entire variable domain, with the rest obtained from reference TRBV19 and TRBJ1-5, is as follows: DGGITQSPKYLFRKEGQNVTLSCEQNLNHDAMYWYRQDPGQGLRLIYYSQIVNDFQKGDIAEGYSVSREKKESFPLTVTSAQKNPTAFYLCASSIGGHNQPQHFGDGTRLSIL.

The V and J genes are TRBV19 and TRBJ1-2, with TRBD1 matching over 7 bases. V was clipped by 4 bases and J by 2 bases; unmatched bases: 4. The germline V gene encodes CDR1 LNHDA and CDR2 SQIVND (reference sequence). This CDR3 is 14 amino acids long. The CDR3 here is CASSTQQGNYGYTF. The CDR3 bases are TGTGCCAGTAGTACCCAACAGGGGAACTATGGCTACACCTTC.

The chain links TRBV15 to TRBJ2-7, with D hard to call. V lost 3 bases and J lost 12, with 30 bases in between. Germline V lookup: CDR1 LNHNV, CDR2 YYDKDF (reference sequence). There are 17 residues in the CDR3. The CDR3 nucleotides are TGTGCCACCAGCAGGAACGGAAACGGACGGCCTACTACGAACCGGTACTTC. It specifies CATSRNGNGRPTTNRYF.

The chain is built from TRBV6-5 and TRBJ2-7; 8 positions match TRBD2. V dropped 8 bases and J dropped 7; count of bases not matched to a gene: 4. Germline V gene lookup returns CDR1 MNHEY and CDR2 SVGAGI. The CDR3 extends over 11 amino acids. The CDR3 DNA is TGTGCCAGCCAAATAGCGGGAGAGCAGTACTTC. It yields the protein CASQIAGEQYF.

V usage is TRBV6-6 and J usage is TRBJ2-7, with 11 bases identical to TRBD2. The CDR3 spans 15 residues. Germline trimming cut 8 bases from V and 1 base from J; bases unmatched to any gene: 7. Germline V gene data show CDR1 as MNHNY and CDR2 as SVGAGI (reference sequence). CDR3 protein: CASEPRLAGSYEQYF. CDR3 bases: TGTGCCAGCGAACCACGACTAGCGGGATCCTACGAGCAGTACTTC.

The chain employs TRBV7-2 and TRBJ2-7, with 10 bases lining up with TRBD1. CDR1 SGHTA and CDR2 FQGNSA come from the germline V gene. The junction had 4 bases not matched to a gene; V was cut back by 3 bases and J by 2 bases. The CDR3 extends over 15 amino acids. CDR3 amino acids: CASSFWDRGAYEQYF. CDR3 DNA sequence: TGTGCCAGCAGCTTTTGGGACAGGGGTGCCTACGAGCAGTACTTC.

The chain employs TRBV2 and TRBJ1-5; 9 bases align to TRBD1. V shed 6 bases and J 0 bases; nucleotides not matched to a gene: 9. Germline loops: CDR1 SNHLY, CDR2 FYNNEI. The CDR3 has 17 amino acids. This chain's CDR3 is CASSRDRVLYSNQPQHF. For the CDR3, the DNA is TGTGCCAGCAGCCGGGACAGGGTTCTCTATAGCAATCAGCCCCAGCATTTT.

The V gene is TRBV9, the J gene TRBJ1-4; 9 bases are a match to TRBD1. The junction had 5 bases not matched to a gene; V was cut back by 3 bases and J by 5 bases. CDR3 size: 15 residues. The V gene's germline CDR1 is SGDLS and CDR2 YYNGEE. The CDR3 loop reads CASSGWTGANEKLFF. DNA for the CDR3: TGTGCCAGCAGCGGGTGGACAGGGGCGAATGAAAAACTGTTTTTT.

V gene TRBV7-3 combines with J gene TRBJ1-1; D possibly corresponds to TRBD1 (5 bases). From germline, CDR1 is SGHTA and CDR2 FQGTGA. The CDR3 has 13 amino acids. The ends were cut back, 6 bases at V and 3 bases at J, with 11 bases in the middle. The CDR3 spells CASSDPGDTEAFF. The CDR3 nucleotides are TGTGCCAGCAGTGACCCGGGGGACACTGAAGCTTTCTTT.

V gene TRBV10-1 combines with J gene TRBJ2-7, with TRBD2 matching 8 bases. The CDR3 length is 17 residues. Germline lookup yields CDR1 WNHNN and CDR2 SYGVQD (reference sequence). Trimming at V came to 0 bases and at J to 6 bases, leaving 13 bases not matched to a gene. CDR3: CASSESTSGSQSIEQYF. As DNA, the CDR3 is TGCGCCAGCAGTGAGTCTACTAGCGGAAGCCAAAGCATCGAGCAGTACTTC.

V and J are TRBV5-4 and TRBJ2-5; possibly TRBD1 for D (5 bases). Germline V gene sequence: CDR1 SGHNT, CDR2 YYREEE (reference sequence). The CDR3 spans 14 residues. V was trimmed by 0 bases and J by 0 bases, leaving 6 bases between them. The CDR3 region has the DNA TGTGCCAGCAGCTTGGTCAGGGACCAAGAGACCCAGTACTTC. Translation: CASSLVRDQETQYF.

The CDR3: CASSLGQMGTEAFF. CDR3 nucleotides: TGTGCCAGCAGCCTAGGACAGATGGGCACTGAAGCTTTCTTT. The chain is built from TRBV7-2 and TRBJ1-1; D is perhaps TRBD1 (6 bases). CDR3 length equals 14 residues. V was cut by 5 bases and J by 4 bases, with 14 bases left in between. Germline CDR1 is SGHTA and CDR2 is FQGNSA.

This rearrangement joins TRBV29-1 to TRBJ1-1; TRBD1 matches 8 bases. This CDR3 spans 13 amino acids. J was trimmed by 1 base and V by 7 bases; bases with no gene match: 5. The germline CDR1 and CDR2 sequences are SQVTM and ANQGSEA. The CDR3 loop reads CSALTGANTEAFF. The CDR3 DNA follows: TGCAGCGCTTTGACAGGGGCGAACACTGAAGCTTTCTTT.

The chain couples TRBV5-4 to TRBJ2-3; 9 nucleotides agree with TRBD2. Germline CDR1 reads SGHNT; CDR2 reads YYREEE (reference sequence). The CDR3 contains 16 residues. Germline trimming cut 4 bases from V and 2 bases from J; bases unmatched to any gene: 8. DNA of the CDR3: TGTGCCAGCAGCCCGCTTCTAGCGGGACCCACAGATACGCAGTATTTT. Translation: CASSPLLAGPTDTQYF.

The rearrangement joins TRBV5-6 to TRBJ2-5; D perhaps matches TRBD1 (5 bases). Germline V gene data show CDR1 as SGHDT and CDR2 as YYEEEE. This CDR3 contains 15 residues. Trimming removed 2 bases from V and 0 bases from J, with 11 bases in between. The DNA of the CDR3 is TGTGCCAGCAGCTTTTTGACAGCAAACCAAGAGACCCAGTACTTC. Translation gives CASSFLTANQETQYF.

The chain uses TRBV29-1 and TRBJ1-4; TRBD1 aligns across 9 bases. The germline V gene has CDR1 SQVTM and CDR2 ANQGSEA. V dropped 4 bases and J dropped 8; count of bases not matched to a gene: 8. The CDR3 has 14 residues. The CDR3 nucleotides read TGCAGCGTTGGCTCGGGACAGGGAGGAGAAAAACTGTTTTTT. Translation gives CSVGSGQGGEKLFF.

This clone showed up just once. V gene TRBV30 combines with J gene TRBJ1-1; unclear D gene. The CDR3 is made up of 14 amino acids. Germline-derived CDR1 and CDR2 are GTSNPN and SVGIG (reference sequence). V was shortened by 4 bases and J by 1 base, with 13 bases between the two germline ends. The CDR3 loop is CAWNDKATNTEAFF. For the CDR3, the DNA is TGTGCCTGGAACGATAAGGCTACGAACACTGAAGCTTTCTTT.

Relative to its sample, this clone is medium-sized. The chain has TRBV29-1 and TRBJ2-2; unclear D gene. This CDR3 comprises 11 residues. From germline, CDR1 is SQVTM and CDR2 ANQGSEA. V lost 7 bases, J lost 0 bases, and 3 bases lay in between. The CDR3 here is CSATNTGELFF. For the CDR3, the DNA is TGCAGCGCTACGAACACCGGGGAGCTGTTTTTT.

The rearrangement links TRBV5-6 to TRBJ2-7; D remains ambiguous. This CDR3 has 13 amino acids. Germline loops: CDR1 SGHDT, CDR2 YYEEEE. Trimming pared 1 base from V and 3 bases from J, leaving 8 bases between. The DNA of the CDR3 is TGTGCCAGCAGCTTGTTTGCACGCTACGAGCAGTACTTC. Protein: CASSLFARYEQYF.

V is TRBV5-1 and J is TRBJ2-6, with TRBD2 as a possible D gene (5 bases). With 4 bases removed from V and 5 bases from J, the gap between germline ends came to 10 bases. CDR3 length: 14 residues. In germline, CDR1 is SGHRS, CDR2 YFSETQ. In nucleotides, the CDR3 is TGCGCCAGCAGCGATCCGGGAAGGGCCAACGTCCTGACTTTC. Residues: CASSDPGRANVLTF.

The chain couples TRBV2 to TRBJ2-5; D is undetermined. Per germline, CDR1 SNHLY and CDR2 FYNNEI. With 4 bases removed from V and 1 base from J, the gap between germline ends came to 7 bases. The length of the CDR3 is 13 residues. CDR3 sequence (DNA): TGTGCCAGCAGTGGGACCATCCAAGAGACCCAGTACTTC. Protein sequence: CASSGTIQETQYF.

V usage is TRBV7-9 and J usage is TRBJ1-2, with D maybe TRBD1 (5 bases). This CDR3 is 17 amino acids long. CDR1 is SEHNR, CDR2 FQNEAQ, per germline (reference sequence). V lost 0 bases and J 4 bases, leaving 18 bases between the germline ends. The CDR3 coding sequence is TGTGCCAGCAGCTTAGCCCGCGGGGACCGCCAGGTCTATGGCTACACCTTC. Amino acids: CASSLARGDRQVYGYTF.

The chain recombines TRBV5-1 with TRBJ1-2; 7 nucleotides agree with TRBD1. Trimming cost V 0 bases and J 8 bases; bases outside gene matches: 4. CDR1 is SGHRS and CDR2 is YFSETQ in the germline V gene. The CDR3 consists of 13 residues. CDR3 sequence: CASSLGQGEGYTF. CDR3 sequence (DNA): TGCGCCAGCAGCTTGGGACAGGGAGAGGGCTACACCTTC.

The genes are TRBV9 and TRBJ1-5, with 7 positions matching TRBD1. The CDR3 loop spans 15 amino acids. CDR1 is SGDLS, CDR2 YYNGEE, per germline. Unmatched junction bases numbered 3, after V lost 2 bases and J lost 1 base. As DNA, the CDR3 is TGTGCCAGCAGCGTCCAGGGGGTCAGCAATCAGCCCCAGCATTTT. This gives the protein CASSVQGVSNQPQHF.

The chain employs TRBV28 and TRBJ2-7; the D gene is possibly TRBD1 (5 bases). V lost 5 bases, J lost 4 bases, and 12 bases lay in between. This CDR3 has 13 residues. Germline V gene lookup returns CDR1 MDHEN and CDR2 SYDVKM. CDR3 in DNA: TGTGCCAGCAGTGCTGAAGGACAATACGAGCAGTACTTC. Protein sequence: CASSAEGQYEQYF.